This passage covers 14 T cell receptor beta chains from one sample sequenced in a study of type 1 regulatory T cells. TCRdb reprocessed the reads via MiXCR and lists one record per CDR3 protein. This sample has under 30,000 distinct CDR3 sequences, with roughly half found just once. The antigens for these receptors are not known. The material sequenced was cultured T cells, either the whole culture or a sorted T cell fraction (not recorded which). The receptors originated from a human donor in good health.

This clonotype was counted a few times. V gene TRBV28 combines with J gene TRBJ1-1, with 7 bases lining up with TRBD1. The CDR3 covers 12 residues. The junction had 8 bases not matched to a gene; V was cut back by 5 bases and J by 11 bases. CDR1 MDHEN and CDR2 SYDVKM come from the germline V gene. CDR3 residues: CASSLRTGRAFF. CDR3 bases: TGTGCCAGCAGTCTCCGGACAGGCCGCGCTTTCTTT.

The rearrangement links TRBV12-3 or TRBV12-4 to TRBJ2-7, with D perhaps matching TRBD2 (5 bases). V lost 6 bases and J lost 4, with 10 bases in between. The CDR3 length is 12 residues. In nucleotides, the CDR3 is TGTGCCAGCAGGGTCAGAGGGTACGAGCAGTACTTC. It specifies CASRVRGYEQYF.

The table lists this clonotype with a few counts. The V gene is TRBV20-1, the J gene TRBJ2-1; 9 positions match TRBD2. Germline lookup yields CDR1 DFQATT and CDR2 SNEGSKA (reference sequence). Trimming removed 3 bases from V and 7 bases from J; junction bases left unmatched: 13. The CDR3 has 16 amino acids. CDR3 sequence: CSASPPRGGVGNEQFF. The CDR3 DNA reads TGCAGTGCTAGCCCCCCGCGGGGGGGGGTGGGGAATGAGCAGTTCTTC.

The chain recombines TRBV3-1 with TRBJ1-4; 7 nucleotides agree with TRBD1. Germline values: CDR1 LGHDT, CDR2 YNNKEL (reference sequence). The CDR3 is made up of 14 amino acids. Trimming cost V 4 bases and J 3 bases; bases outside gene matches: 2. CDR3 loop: CASSLQGANEKLFF. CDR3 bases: TGTGCCAGCAGCCTCCAGGGGGCTAATGAAAAACTGTTTTTT.

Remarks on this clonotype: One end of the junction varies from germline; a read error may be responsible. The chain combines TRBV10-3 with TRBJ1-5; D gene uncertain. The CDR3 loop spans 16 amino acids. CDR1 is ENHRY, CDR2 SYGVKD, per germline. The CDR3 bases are TGTGCCATCGGTGAGACCCTCCTGAATAGCAATCAGCCCCAGCATTTT. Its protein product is CAIGETLLNSNQPQHF.

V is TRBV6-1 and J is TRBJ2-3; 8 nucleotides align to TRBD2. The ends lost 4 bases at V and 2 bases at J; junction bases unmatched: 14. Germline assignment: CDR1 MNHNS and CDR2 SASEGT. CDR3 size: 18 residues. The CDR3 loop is CASSGAAGGRASTDTQYF. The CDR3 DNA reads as TGTGCCAGCAGTGGTGCGGCGGGGGGCCGCGCTTCCACAGATACGCAGTATTTT.

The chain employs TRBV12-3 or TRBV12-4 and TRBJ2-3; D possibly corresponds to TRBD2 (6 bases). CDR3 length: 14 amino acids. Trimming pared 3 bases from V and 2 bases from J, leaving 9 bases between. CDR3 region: CASSFSGDTDTQYF. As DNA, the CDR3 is TGTGCCAGCAGTTTCTCGGGGGACACAGATACGCAGTATTTT.

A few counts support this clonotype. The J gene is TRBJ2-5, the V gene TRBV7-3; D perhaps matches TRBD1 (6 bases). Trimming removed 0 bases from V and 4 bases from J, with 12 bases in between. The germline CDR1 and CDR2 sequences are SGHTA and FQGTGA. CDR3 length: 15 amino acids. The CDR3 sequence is CASSLTGGVAETQYF. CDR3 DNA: TGTGCCAGCAGCTTAACAGGGGGTGTGGCAGAGACCCAGTACTTC. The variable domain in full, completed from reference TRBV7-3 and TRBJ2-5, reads GAGVSQTPSNKVTEKGKYVELRCDPISGHTALYWYRQSLGQGPEFLIYFQGTGAADDSGLPNDRFFAVRPEGSVSTLKIQRTERGDSAVYLCASSLTGGVAETQYFGPGTRLLVL.

DNA for the CDR3: TGTGCCAGCAGCCCATTCCCCCGGGATGGGTTTGGTGAAAAACTGTTTTTT. Encoded protein: CASSPFPRDGFGEKLFF. The chain couples TRBV11-2 to TRBJ1-4; no definite D call. Germline CDR1 is SGHAT and CDR2 is FQNNGV. Trimming pared 5 bases from V and 7 bases from J, leaving 23 bases between. The CDR3 has 17 amino acids. Supplemented by reference TRBV11-2 and TRBJ1-4, the full variable domain reads EAGVAQSPRYKIIEKRQSVAFWCNPISGHATLYWYQQILGQGPKLLIQFQNNGVVDDSQLPKDRFSAERLKGVDSTLKIQPAKLEDSAVYLCASSPFPRDGFGEKLFFGSGTQLSVL.

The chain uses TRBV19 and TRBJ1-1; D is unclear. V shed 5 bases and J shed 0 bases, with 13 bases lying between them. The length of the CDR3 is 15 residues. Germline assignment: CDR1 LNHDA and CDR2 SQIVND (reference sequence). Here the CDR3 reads CASSAPPPLNTEAFF. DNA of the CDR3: TGTGCCAGTAGTGCCCCCCCCCCCCTGAACACTGAAGCTTTCTTT.

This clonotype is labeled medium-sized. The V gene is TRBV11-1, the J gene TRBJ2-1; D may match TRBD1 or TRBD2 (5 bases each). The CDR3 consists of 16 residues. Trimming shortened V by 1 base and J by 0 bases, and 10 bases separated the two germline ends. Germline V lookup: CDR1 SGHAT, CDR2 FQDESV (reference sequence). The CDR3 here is CASSLVGTGSYNEQFF. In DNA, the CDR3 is TGTGCCAGCAGCTTAGTCGGGACGGGCTCCTACAATGAGCAGTTCTTC.

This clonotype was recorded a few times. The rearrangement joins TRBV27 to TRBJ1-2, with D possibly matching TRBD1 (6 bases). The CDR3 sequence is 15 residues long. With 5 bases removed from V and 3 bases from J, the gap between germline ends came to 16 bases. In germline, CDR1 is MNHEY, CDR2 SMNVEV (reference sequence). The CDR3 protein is CASSDPGQGYYGYTF. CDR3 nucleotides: TGTGCCAGCAGTGATCCGGGACAAGGGTACTATGGCTACACCTTC.

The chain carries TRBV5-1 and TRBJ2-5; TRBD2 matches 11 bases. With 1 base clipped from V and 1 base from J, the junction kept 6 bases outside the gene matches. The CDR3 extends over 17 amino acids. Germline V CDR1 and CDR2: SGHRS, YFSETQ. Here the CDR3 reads CASSLSSGGLSQETQYF. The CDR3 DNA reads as TGCGCCAGCAGCTTGTCTAGCGGGGGGCTCAGCCAAGAGACCCAGTACTTC.

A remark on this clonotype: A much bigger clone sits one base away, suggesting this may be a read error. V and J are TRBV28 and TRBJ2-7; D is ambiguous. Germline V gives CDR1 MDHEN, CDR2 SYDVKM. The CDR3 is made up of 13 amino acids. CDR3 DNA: TGTGCCCGCAGTCGCCCCCCTACCTACGAGCAGTACTTC. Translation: CARSRPPTYEQYF.